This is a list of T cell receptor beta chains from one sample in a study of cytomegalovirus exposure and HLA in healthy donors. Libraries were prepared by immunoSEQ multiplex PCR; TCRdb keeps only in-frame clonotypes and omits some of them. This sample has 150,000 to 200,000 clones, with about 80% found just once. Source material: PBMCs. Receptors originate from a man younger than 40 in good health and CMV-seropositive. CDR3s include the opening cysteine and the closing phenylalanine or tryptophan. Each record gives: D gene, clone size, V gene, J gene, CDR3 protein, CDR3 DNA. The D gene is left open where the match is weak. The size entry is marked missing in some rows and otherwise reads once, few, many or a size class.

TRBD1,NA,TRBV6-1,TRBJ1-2,CASSRDRGPYGYTF,TGTGCCAGCAGCCGGGACAGGGGGCCCTATGGCTACACCTTC
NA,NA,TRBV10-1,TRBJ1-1,CASRRDPNTEAFF,TGCGCCAGCAGGCGGGACCCGAACACTGAAGCTTTCTTT
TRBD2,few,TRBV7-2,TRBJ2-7,CASSHPGLAGGSSYEQYF,TGTGCCAGCAGCCACCCGGGACTAGCGGGAGGAAGCTCCTACGAGCAGTACTTC
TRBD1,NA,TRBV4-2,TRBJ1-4,CASSLTGTGYSEKLFF,TGTGCCAGCAGCCTTACCGGGACAGGGTATTCGGAAAAACTGTTTTTT
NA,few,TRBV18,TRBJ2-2,CASSPDSYTGELFF,TGTGCCAGCTCACCCGACAGTTACACCGGGGAGCTGTTTTTT
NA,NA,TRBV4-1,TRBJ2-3,CASSQNPLSTDTQYF,TGCGCCAGCAGCCAAAACCCACTGAGCACAGATACGCAGTATTTT
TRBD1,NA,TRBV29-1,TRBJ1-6,CSAVGQENNSPLHF,TGCAGCGCCGTGGGACAGGAGAATAATTCACCCCTCCACTTT
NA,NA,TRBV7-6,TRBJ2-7,CASSMGLSYEQYF,TGTGCCAGCAGCATGGGCCTCTCCTACGAGCAGTACTTC
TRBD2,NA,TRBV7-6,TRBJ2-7,CASSPVLAGGPGGYEQYF,TGTGCCAGCAGCCCCGTACTAGCGGGAGGGCCAGGGGGGTACGAGCAGTACTTC
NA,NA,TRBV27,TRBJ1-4,CASSSTRRGREKLFF,TGTGCCAGCAGTTCCACCCGCAGGGGTAGGGAAAAACTGTTTTTT
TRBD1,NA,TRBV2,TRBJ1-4,CASSEGQGVKGEKLFF,TGTGCCAGCAGCGAGGGACAGGGGGTCAAGGGTGAAAAACTGTTTTTT
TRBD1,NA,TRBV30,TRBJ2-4,CAWQGVNIQYF,TGTGCCTGGCAGGGGGTAAACATTCAGTACTTC
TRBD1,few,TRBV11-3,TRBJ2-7,CASSQRTGPYEQYF,TGTGCCAGCAGCCAACGGACAGGGCCCTACGAGCAGTACTTC
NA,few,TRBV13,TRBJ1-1,CASSLASTEAFF,TGTGCCAGCAGCTTAGCGAGCACTGAAGCTTTCTTT
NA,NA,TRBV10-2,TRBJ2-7,CASSGSIKTSSYEQYF,TGCGCCAGCAGTGGGTCAATTAAGACTAGCTCCTACGAGCAGTACTTC
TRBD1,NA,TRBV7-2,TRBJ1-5,CASSFTGEQPQHF,TGTGCCAGCAGCTTCACAGGGGAACAGCCCCAGCATTTT
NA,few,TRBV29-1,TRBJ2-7,CSASAQGNFHEQYF,TGCAGCGCATCGGCCCAGGGAAATTTCCACGAGCAGTACTTC
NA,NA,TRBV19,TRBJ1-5,CASSIYMGRNFQPQHF,TGTGCCAGTAGTATTTATATGGGGCGCAACTTTCAGCCCCAGCATTTT
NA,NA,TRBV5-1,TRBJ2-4,CASSLSGKNIQYF,TGCGCCAGCAGCTTGTCCGGGAAAAACATTCAGTACTTC
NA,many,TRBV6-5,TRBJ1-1,CASSYLGTQNTEAFF,TGTGCCAGCAGTTACCTTGGGACACAGAACACTGAAGCTTTCTTT
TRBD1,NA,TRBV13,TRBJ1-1,CASSQYRGTEAFF,TGTGCCAGCAGCCAATACAGGGGCACTGAAGCTTTCTTT
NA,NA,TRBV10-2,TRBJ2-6,CASSEAGRKGISGANVLTF,TGCGCCAGCAGTGAGGCCGGGAGAAAAGGGATTTCTGGGGCCAACGTCCTGACTTTC
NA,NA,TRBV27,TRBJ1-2,CASSPGPANYGYTF,TGTGCCAGCAGCCCAGGGCCAGCTAACTATGGCTACACCTTC
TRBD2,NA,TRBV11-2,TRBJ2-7,CASSTSGRLYEQYF,TGTGCCAGCAGCACTAGCGGGAGGCTCTACGAGCAGTACTTC
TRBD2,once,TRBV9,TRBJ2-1,CASSPRLSGRALVGEQFF,TGTGCCAGCAGCCCCAGACTGAGCGGGAGGGCCTTAGTTGGTGAGCAGTTCTTC
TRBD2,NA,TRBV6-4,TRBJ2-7,CASRWTSLYSSYEQYF,TGTGCCAGCAGATGGACTAGTCTCTACAGCTCCTACGAGCAGTACTTC
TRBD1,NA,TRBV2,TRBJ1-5,CASSALTGGVPQHF,TGTGCCAGCAGTGCCTTGACAGGGGGGGTGCCCCAGCATTTT
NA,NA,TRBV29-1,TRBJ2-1,CSVGSRDSLEQFF,TGCAGCGTCGGCTCCCGGGACTCCCTTGAGCAGTTCTTC
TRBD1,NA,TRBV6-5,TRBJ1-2,CASSYSGTETYGYTF,TGTGCCAGCAGTTACTCGGGGACAGAAACCTATGGCTACACCTTC
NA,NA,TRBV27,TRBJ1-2,CASSPYPAGVGYTF,TGTGCCAGCAGTCCGTATCCCGCAGGGGTTGGCTACACCTTC
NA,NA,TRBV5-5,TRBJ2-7,CASSLGGIGYEQYF,TGTGCCAGCAGCTTAGGAGGGATCGGGTACGAGCAGTACTTC
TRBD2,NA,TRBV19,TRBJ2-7,CASSNGLAGYEQYF,TGTGCCAGTAGTAACGGACTAGCGGGGTACGAGCAGTACTTC
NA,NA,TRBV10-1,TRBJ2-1,CASSGGARNEQFF,TGCGCCAGCAGTGGCGGAGCCCGGAATGAGCAGTTCTTC
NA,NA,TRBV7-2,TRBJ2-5,CASSHYTPDQYF,TGTGCCAGCAGCCACTACACACCCGATCAGTACTTC
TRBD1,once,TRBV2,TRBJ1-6,CASSEARTGNSPLHF,TGTGCCAGCAGTGAAGCGAGGACAGGGAACTCACCCCTCCACTTT
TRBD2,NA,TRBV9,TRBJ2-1,CASSGGLAGGNEQFF,TGTGCCAGCAGCGGGGGACTAGCGGGAGGCAATGAGCAGTTCTTC
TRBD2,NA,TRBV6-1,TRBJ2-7,CASSAGLAGVYEQYF,TGTGCCAGCAGTGCCGGACTAGCGGGAGTCTACGAGCAGTACTTC
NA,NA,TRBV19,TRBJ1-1,CASSSYSYTEAFF,TGTGCCAGTAGTAGCTACAGCTACACTGAAGCTTTCTTT
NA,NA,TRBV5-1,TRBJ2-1,CASSLRDEGQFF,TGCGCCAGCAGCCTACGGGATGAGGGCCAGTTCTTC
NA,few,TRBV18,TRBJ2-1,CASSPRDTYNEQFF,TGTGCCAGCTCCCCACGGGACACCTACAATGAGCAGTTCTTC
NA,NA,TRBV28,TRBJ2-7,CASSNGLPYEQYF,TGTGCCAGCAGTAATGGACTCCCCTACGAGCAGTACTTC
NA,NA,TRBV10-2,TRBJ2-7,CASSEPGSFRTHEQHF,TGCGCCAGCAGTGAGCCAGGCTCCTTCCGGACTCACGAGCAGCACTTC
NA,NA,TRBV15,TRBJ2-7,CATSRDRQGIYEQYF,TGTGCCACCAGCAGAGATAGGCAGGGTATCTACGAGCAGTACTTC
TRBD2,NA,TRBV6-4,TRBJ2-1,CASSAPGGTWFF,TGTGCCAGCAGTGCCCCCGGGGGGACTTGGTTCTTC
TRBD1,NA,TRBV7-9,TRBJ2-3,CASSLRQGGDTQYF,TGTGCCAGCAGCCTCCGACAGGGGGGAGATACGCAGTATTTT
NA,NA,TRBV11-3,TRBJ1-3,CASSYSMRSVGNTIYF,TGTGCCAGCAGTTATTCCATGAGGTCCGTGGGAAACACCATATATTTT
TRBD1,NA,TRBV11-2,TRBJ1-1,CASSPDRGTEAFF,TGTGCCAGCAGCCCGGACAGGGGCACTGAAGCTTTCTTT
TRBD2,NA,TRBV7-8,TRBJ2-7,CASSLFFSGGSSYEQYF,TGTGCCAGCAGCTTATTTTTCAGCGGGGGGAGCTCCTACGAGCAGTACTTC
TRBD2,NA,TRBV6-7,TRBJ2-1,CASSYPALLAGEYNEQFF,TGTGCCAGCAGTTACCCCGCCCTTCTAGCGGGAGAATACAATGAGCAGTTCTTC
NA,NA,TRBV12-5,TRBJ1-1,CASGLVPSGYRTEAFF,TGTGCTAGTGGTTTGGTACCGTCAGGGTATCGCACTGAAGCTTTCTTT
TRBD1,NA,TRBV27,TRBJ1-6,CASSPGQGAGSPLHF,TGTGCCAGCAGTCCGGGACAGGGGGCGGGTTCACCCCTCCACTTT